This T cell receptor beta chain emerged from a study of cytomegalovirus exposure and HLA in healthy donors. Study-wide results and limits: Some TCR beta chains (about 170 of them) were listed as cytomegalovirus-associated. The classifier reportedly diagnosed cytomegalovirus status with high sensitivity and specificity. Previously analyzed data showed that most TCR beta V segments were productive at a frequency of about 87% or about 30%.

The PCR had 60 Vbeta and 13 Jbeta primers. Measured with immunoSEQ multiplex PCR; TCRdb has only the in-frame clones, and not every one. The profile shows roughly 120,000 clones, about 61% of them singletons. This clone appeared a few times. What it recognizes is unknown. Source material: PBMCs. The TCR originated in a man younger than 30 in good health and CMV-seropositive.

CDR3 sequence reads: CASSTAENSPLHF. The CDR3, as DNA: TGTGCCAGCTCGACAGCTGAAAATTCACCCCTCCACTTT. The rearrangement uses TRBV6-1 and TRBJ1-6; perhaps TRBD1 as D (5 bases). V lost 8 bases and J 7 bases, leaving 12 bases between the germline ends. The germline V gene has CDR1 MNHNS and CDR2 SASEGT. The CDR3 has 13 residues.